These 5 T cell receptor beta chains were all obtained from the same sample, sequenced in a study of T cells in Graves' hyperthyroidism and ophthalmopathy. From RNA transcripts, TCR beta CDR3 regions were amplified. HTBI primers were the set used in a first-round RT-PCR of the TCR CDR3. MiXCR, applied by TCRdb to the multiplex PCR reads, yields one record per CDR3 protein. Of 450,000 to 600,000 distinct CDR3 sequences listed, 14% are singletons. Sequencing was performed on blood. These receptors were obtained from a woman in her thirties or forties with Graves' hyperthyroidism.

The table lists this clonotype with many counts. The CDR3 sequence: CASSSGTGGRNQPQHF. The CDR3 DNA is TGTGCCAGCAGTTCCGGGACAGGGGGCCGGAATCAGCCCCAGCATTTT. The chain combines TRBV12-3 or TRBV12-4 with TRBJ1-5, with 12 bases aligning to TRBD1. The CDR3 contains 16 residues. Trimming took 4 bases from V and 4 from J; bases not matched to a gene: 5.

This clonotype was counted at least ten times. The rearrangement joins TRBV2 to TRBJ2-3; 9 positions match TRBD2. With 3 bases clipped from V and 0 bases from J, the junction kept 7 bases outside the gene matches. Per the germline V gene, CDR1 is SNHLY and CDR2 is FYNNEI. The CDR3 is 17 residues long. In nucleotides, the CDR3 is TGTGCCAGCAGTGACCGACTAGCGGCCTCTAGCACAGATACGCAGTATTTT. It translates to CASSDRLAASSTDTQYF.

This clonotype has a count of ten or more. This sequence joins TRBV3-1 and TRBJ2-3; weak D call: TRBD2 (5 bases). Germline CDR1 reads LGHDT; CDR2 reads YNNKEL (reference sequence). The CDR3 runs 17 residues. V was shortened by 0 bases and J by 3 bases, with 16 bases between the two germline ends. CDR3 sequence reads: CASSQDSGLPRTDTQYF. As DNA, the CDR3 is TGTGCCAGCAGCCAAGATAGTGGACTTCCGCGTACAGATACGCAGTATTTT.

About this clonotype itself: Given a much more abundant clone one base away, this may be a read error. This sequence joins TRBV7-6 and TRBJ1-1; 7 nucleotides agree with TRBD1. CDR3 length: 13 residues. With 8 bases clipped from V and 4 bases from J, the junction kept 7 bases outside the gene matches. In germline, CDR1 is SGHVS, CDR2 FNYEAQ. CDR3 bases: TGTGCCAGCGGTCGATCAGGGGGCACTGAAGCTTTCTTT. Protein sequence: CASGRSGGTEAFF.

This clonotype was counted only a few times. This rearrangement joins TRBV24-1 to TRBJ1-5; 8 bases match TRBD1. The J segment lost 4 bases and the V segment lost 4 bases, leaving 2 bases of the junction unmatched. Germline CDR1 reads KGHDR; CDR2 reads SFDVKD. The CDR3 has 14 residues. The CDR3 loop reads CATSDWDRNQPQHF. As DNA, the CDR3 is TGTGCCACCAGTGACTGGGACAGGAATCAGCCCCAGCATTTT.